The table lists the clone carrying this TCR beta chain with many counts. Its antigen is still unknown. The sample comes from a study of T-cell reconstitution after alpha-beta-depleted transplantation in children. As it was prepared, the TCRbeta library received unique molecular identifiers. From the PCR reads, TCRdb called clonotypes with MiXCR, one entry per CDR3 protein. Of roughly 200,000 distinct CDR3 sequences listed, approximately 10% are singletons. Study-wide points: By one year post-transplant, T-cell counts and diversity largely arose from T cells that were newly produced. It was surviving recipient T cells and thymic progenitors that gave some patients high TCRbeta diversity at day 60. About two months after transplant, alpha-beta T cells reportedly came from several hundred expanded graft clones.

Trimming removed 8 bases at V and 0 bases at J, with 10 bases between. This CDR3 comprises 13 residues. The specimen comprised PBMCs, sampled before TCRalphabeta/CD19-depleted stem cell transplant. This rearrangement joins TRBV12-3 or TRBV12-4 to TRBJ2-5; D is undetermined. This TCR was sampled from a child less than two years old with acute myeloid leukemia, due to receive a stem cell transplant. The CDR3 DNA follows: TGTGCCAGCGTTTCCGGAAACCAAGAGACCCAGTACTTC. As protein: CASVSGNQETQYF.